This T cell receptor beta chain was sequenced for a study of response to subunit inactivated influenza vaccine. The CDR3 covers 14 residues. Germline CDR1 reads SGHRS; CDR2 reads YFSETQ. The V end was cut by 2 bases, the J end by 3 bases, with 12 bases between. Study-wide results and caveats: It was the authors' suggestion that each seasonal influenza vaccination recruits few new T cells.

To note about this clonotype: As yet, its antigen is unknown.

TCRdb analysed the RT-PCR reads with MiXCR anew, one entry per CDR3 protein. The sample records approximately 200,000 distinct CDR3 sequences, 13% to 15% being singletons. This chain connects TRBV5-1 to TRBJ2-7, with D possibly being TRBD1 (5 bases). Sequences were derived from CD8+ T cells sorted from PBMCs, sampled 5 days after vaccination. The clonotype comes from a man aged 50-59 years who received an inactivated influenza vaccine. The DNA for the CDR3 is TGCGCCAGCAGCTTCACTGGGGCGGTCTACGAGCAGTACTTC. This encodes CASSFTGAVYEQYF.